The 4 T cell receptor beta chains presented below share a single source sample, sequenced in a study of vaccination and CD4 T cells after COVID-19. These receptors lack a known antigen. The treatment is: roughly 10-day PBMC culture with coronavirus spike peptide pools or control peptides (ViraFEST assay). CD4+ T cells that had been cultured provided DNA sequenced with the Oncomine TCR Beta short-read assay. TCRdb used MiXCR to reprocess the PCR reads, holding one entry per CDR3 protein. The sample carries about 14,000 distinct CDR3 sequences, 52% recorded once. Sequenced input: CD4+ T cells from blood, cultured in vitro. The receptors stem from a human donor who had recovered from COVID-19.

Within the sample, this clonotype is large. The chain employs TRBV20-1 and TRBJ2-2, with 10 bases matching TRBD1. The CDR3 loop spans 14 amino acids. The ends lost 3 bases at V and 6 bases at J; junction bases unmatched: 4. Per germline, CDR1 DFQATT and CDR2 SNEGSKA (reference sequence). CDR3 protein: CSASDRGRAGELFF. DNA of the CDR3: TGCAGTGCTAGCGACAGGGGGCGCGCCGGGGAGCTGTTTTTT.

The chain uses TRBV20-1 and TRBJ2-3; D is possibly TRBD2 (6 bases). The V end was cut by 6 bases, the J end by 6 bases, with 10 bases between. Germline loops: CDR1 DFQATT, CDR2 SNEGSKA (reference sequence). The CDR3 consists of 11 residues. The CDR3 DNA reads TGCAGTGCGTTGAGCGGGGATACGCAGTATTTT. Protein: CSALSGDTQYF.

This clonotype has a single count. V gene TRBV29-1 combines with J gene TRBJ1-2; a weak D match, TRBD1 (5 bases). The CDR3 is 14 amino acids. The ends were cut back, 7 bases at V and 5 bases at J, with 20 bases in the middle. CDR1 is SQVTM, CDR2 ANQGSEA, per germline. The CDR3 reads CSAVPWDPTYGYTF. The DNA of the CDR3 is TGCAGCGCCGTGCCCTGGGACCCTACGTATGGCTACACCTTC.

The rearrangement joins TRBV7-9 to TRBJ2-1; 7 bases agree with TRBD1. The CDR3 has 15 amino acids. CDR1 and CDR2 (germline): SEHNR, FQNEAQ (reference sequence). Germline trimming cut 3 bases from V and 2 bases from J; bases unmatched to any gene: 4. The CDR3 DNA sequence: TGTGCCAGCAGCTTCCGACAGGGCACCTACAATGAGCAGTTCTTC. Translation gives CASSFRQGTYNEQFF.